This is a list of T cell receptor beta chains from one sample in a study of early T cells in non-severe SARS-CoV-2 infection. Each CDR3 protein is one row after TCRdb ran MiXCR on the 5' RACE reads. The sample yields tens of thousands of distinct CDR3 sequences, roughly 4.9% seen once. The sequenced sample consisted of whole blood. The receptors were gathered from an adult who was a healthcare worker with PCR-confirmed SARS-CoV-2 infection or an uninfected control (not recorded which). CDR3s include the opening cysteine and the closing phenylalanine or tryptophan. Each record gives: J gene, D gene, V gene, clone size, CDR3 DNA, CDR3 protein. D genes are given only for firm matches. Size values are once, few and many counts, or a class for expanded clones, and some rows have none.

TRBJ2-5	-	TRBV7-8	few	TGTGCCAGCAGCAGTCGGACACCCGTTCAGGCACCTTTGGACTTC	CASSSRTPVQAPLDF
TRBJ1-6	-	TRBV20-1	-	TGCAGTGCTAGAGGGCAGGGGAATTCACCCCTCCACTTT	CSARGQGNSPLHF
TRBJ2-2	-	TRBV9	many	TGTGCCAGCAGCGTAAAATCGGGGGCCAACGCGAACACCGGGGAGCTGTTTTTT	CASSVKSGANANTGELFF
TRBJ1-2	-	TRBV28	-	TGTGCCAGCAGTGAGGGCCTTAACTATGGCTACACCTTC	CASSEGLNYGYTF
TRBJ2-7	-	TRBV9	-	TGTGCCAGCAGCGTGCAACCGGGACAAAACTACGAGCAGTACTTC	CASSVQPGQNYEQYF
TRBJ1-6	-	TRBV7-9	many	TGTGCCAGCAGCCCTTTTGGGGGGGACGCATATTCACCCCTCCACTTT	CASSPFGGDAYSPLHF
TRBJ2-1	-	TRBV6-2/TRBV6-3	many	TGTGCCAGCAGTTACGGTGATGAGCAGTTCTTC	CASSYGDEQFF
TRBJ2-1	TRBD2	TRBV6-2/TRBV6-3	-	TGTGCCAGCAGCCAAGACACTGGGACTATATCCTACAATGAGCAGTTCTTC	CASSQDTGTISYNEQFF
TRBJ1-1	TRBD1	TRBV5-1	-	TGCGCCAGCAGCTTGTGGACAGGGGGGTCGAACACTGAAGCTTTCTTT	CASSLWTGGSNTEAFF
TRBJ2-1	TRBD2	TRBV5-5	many	TGTGCCAGCAGCTTGCAGCGGGAGTACGAGCAGTTCTTC	CASSLQREYEQFF
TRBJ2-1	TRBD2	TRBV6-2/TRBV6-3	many	TGTGCCAGCAGTTTTGTCCTAGCGGGCCCCTACAATGAGCAGTTCTTC	CASSFVLAGPYNEQFF
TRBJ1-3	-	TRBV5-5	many	TGTGCCAGCAGCCGGGATTTCTCTGGAAACACCATATATTTT	CASSRDFSGNTIYF
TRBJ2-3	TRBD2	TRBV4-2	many	TGTGCCAGCAGCCAAGATCTAGCGGGAGGCACAGATACGCAGTATTTT	CASSQDLAGGTDTQYF
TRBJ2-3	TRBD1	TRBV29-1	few	TGCAGCGTTGAAGAGGGACAGGGGAATCTGGATACGCAGTATTTT	CSVEEGQGNLDTQYF
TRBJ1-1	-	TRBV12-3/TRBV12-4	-	TGTGCCAGCAGTTTAAAGTCGAACACTGAAGCTTTCTTT	CASSLKSNTEAFF
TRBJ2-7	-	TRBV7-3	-	TGTGCCAGCAGCCACTGTGAGGGCCGATACGAGCAGTACTTC	CASSHCEGRYEQYF
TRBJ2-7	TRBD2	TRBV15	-	TGTGCCACCAGCCGAGGACTAGCCAAAAGCTCCTACGAGCAGTACTTC	CATSRGLAKSSYEQYF
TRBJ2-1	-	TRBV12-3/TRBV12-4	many	TGTGCCAGCAGTCCCAGGTGGGCGGGGAATGAGCAGTTCTTC	CASSPRWAGNEQFF
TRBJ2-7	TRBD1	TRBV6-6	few	TGTGCCACCTGGGACAGGGGGATTGACGAGCAGTACTTC	CATWDRGIDEQYF
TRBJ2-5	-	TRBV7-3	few	TGTGCCAGCAGCTTGGACCAAGAGACCCAGTACTTC	CASSLDQETQYF
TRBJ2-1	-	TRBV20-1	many	TGCAGTGCTAGAGATCCCCCATCTGAGGCGTCCTACAATGAGCAGTTCTTC	CSARDPPSEASYNEQFF
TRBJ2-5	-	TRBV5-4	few	TGTGCCAGCAGCCTGCGGACAGACCAAGAGACCCAGTACTTC	CASSLRTDQETQYF
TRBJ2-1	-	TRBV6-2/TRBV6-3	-	TGTGCCAGCAGCCACGGGGCGAGGGGCTACTACAATGAGCAGTTCTTC	CASSHGARGYYNEQFF
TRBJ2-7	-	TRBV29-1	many	TGCAGCGTTGATTTTTACGAGCAGTACTTC	CSVDFYEQYF
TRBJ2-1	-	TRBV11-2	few	TGTGCCAGCACCACGCCGGGGTATGAGCAGTTCTTC	CASTTPGYEQFF
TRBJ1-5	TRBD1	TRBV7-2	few	TGTGCCAGCAGCTCAAACAGGGGCGGTAGCAATCAGCCCCAGCATTTT	CASSSNRGGSNQPQHF
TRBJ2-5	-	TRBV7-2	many	TGTGCCAGCAGCTTAACAGAGACCCAGTACTTC	CASSLTETQYF
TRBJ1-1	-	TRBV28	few	TGTGCCAGCAGTGTTGGGGTGAACACTGAAGCTTTCTTT	CASSVGVNTEAFF
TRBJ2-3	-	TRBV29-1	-	TGCAGCGCCGGGTGGGGGACCACAGATACGCAGTATTTT	CSAGWGTTDTQYF
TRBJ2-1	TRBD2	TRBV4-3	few	TGCGCCAGCAGCCAAGATCTGCTAGCGGGAGATGAGCAGTTCTTC	CASSQDLLAGDEQFF
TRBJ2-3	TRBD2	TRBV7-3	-	TGTGCCAGCAGCCTTAGCGGGAGGGAAGATACGCAGTATTTT	CASSLSGREDTQYF
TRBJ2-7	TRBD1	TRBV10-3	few	TGTGCCATCAGGGGGACCGGGACAGGGGCCCACGAGCAGTACTTC	CAIRGTGTGAHEQYF
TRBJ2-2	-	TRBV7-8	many	TGTGCCAGCAGCTCCGTCGGATCGGACACCGGGGAGCTGTTTTTT	CASSSVGSDTGELFF
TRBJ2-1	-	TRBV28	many	TGTGCCAGCAGTTTTAAAAGCGCGGGTAACAATGAGCAGTTCTTC	CASSFKSAGNNEQFF
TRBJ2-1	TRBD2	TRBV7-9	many	TGTGCCAGCAGCCGGCTAGCGGGAGGGGATGAGCAGTTCTTC	CASSRLAGGDEQFF
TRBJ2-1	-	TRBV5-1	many	TGCGCCAGCAGCAGGACAGTGGATGAGCAGTTCTTC	CASSRTVDEQFF
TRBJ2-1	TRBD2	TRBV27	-	TGTGCCAGCAGTTCTCCCGTGACTAGCGGGAGCGTGTATGAGCAGTTCTTC	CASSSPVTSGSVYEQFF
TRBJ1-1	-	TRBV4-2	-	TGCGCCAGCAGCCAAGCCAACACTGAAGCTTTCTTT	CASSQANTEAFF
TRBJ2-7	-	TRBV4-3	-	TGCGCCAGCAGCCTCTCCATGGGCGAGCAGTACTTC	CASSLSMGEQYF
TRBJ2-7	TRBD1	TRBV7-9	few	TGTGCCCTCGTGACAGGGTCGTCCGAGCAGTACTTC	CALVTGSSEQYF
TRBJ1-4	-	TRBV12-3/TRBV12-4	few	TGTGCCAGCAGTGGGCCCCCAACTAATGAAAAACTGTTTTTT	CASSGPPTNEKLFF
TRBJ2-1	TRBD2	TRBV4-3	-	TGCGCCAGCAGCCGAGATCAAGGACTAGCGGGTTATAATGAGCAGTTCTTC	CASSRDQGLAGYNEQFF
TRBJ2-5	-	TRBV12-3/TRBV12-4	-	TGTGCCAGCCGGGGGATTGGGGAGACCCAGTACTTC	CASRGIGETQYF
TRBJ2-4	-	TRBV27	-	TGTGCCAGCAGTTTACTAGGGGGAGCCAAAAACATTCAGTACTTC	CASSLLGGAKNIQYF
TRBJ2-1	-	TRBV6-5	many	TGTGCCAGCAGTTATTTGAATGAGCAGTTCTTC	CASSYLNEQFF
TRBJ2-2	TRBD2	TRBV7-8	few	TGTGCCAGCAGCTTAAGTGGGAGGGCCGGCACCGGGGAGCTGTTTTTT	CASSLSGRAGTGELFF
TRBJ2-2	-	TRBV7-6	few	TGTGCCAGCAGCTTAGCCAGCACCGGGGAGCTGTTTTTT	CASSLASTGELFF
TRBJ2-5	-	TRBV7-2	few	TGTGCCAGCAGCTCGGGACGCAAAGAGACCCAGTACTTC	CASSSGRKETQYF
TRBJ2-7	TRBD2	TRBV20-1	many	TGCAGTGCTAGTAAGGTAGCGGGAGGATACGAGCAGTACTTC	CSASKVAGGYEQYF
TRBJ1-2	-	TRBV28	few	TGTGCCAGTATCTCTAACTATGGCTACACCTTC	CASISNYGYTF
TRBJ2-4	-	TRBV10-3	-	TGTGCCATCAGTGAGCCGCGCACCTCACCGGGGCAGATAAAAAACATTCAGTACTTC	CAISEPRTSPGQIKNIQYF
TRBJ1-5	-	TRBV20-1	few	TGCAGTGCTAGGGCCATCGGGGGCAATCAGCCCCAGCATTTT	CSARAIGGNQPQHF
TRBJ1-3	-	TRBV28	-	TGTGCCAGCAGCCTCTTCGGAAACACCATATATTTT	CASSLFGNTIYF
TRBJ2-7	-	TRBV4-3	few	TGCGCCAGCAGCCAAGAACAGGGTCTCTCCTACGAGCAGTACTTC	CASSQEQGLSYEQYF